This TCR beta chain was sequenced during a study of cytomegalovirus exposure and HLA in healthy donors. About the research overall: A later analysis reported the same platform for the 95 to 150 validation repertoires and the 666 first-cohort repertoires.

Worth noting for this clone: Its antigen remains unidentified.

Points from the study as a whole: Reports described diagnosis of cytomegalovirus status by the classifier as highly specific and sensitive. Many donors shared some public TCRs, even though most TCR sequences were rare. Subsequent analysis of the 120 or so validation repertoires found a tendency for first-cohort TCR clusters to co-occur.

Germline V gives CDR1 SGHVS, CDR2 FNYEAQ. This CDR3 is 16 amino acids long. Trimming removed 1 base from V and 3 bases from J, with 13 bases in between. Profiled with immunoSEQ multiplex PCR; TCRdb holds only in-frame clones, not every one. Of 90,000 to 110,000 clones in the sample, approximately 91% are singletons; the top ten hold roughly 2.1%. The source material was PBMCs. The chain carries TRBV7-6 and TRBJ1-5; possible D gene TRBD1, 6 bases. The origin of this receptor is a woman in her late teens or twenties in good health and CMV-seronegative. The CDR3 here is CASSLVADRHNQPQHF. The CDR3 nucleotides are TGTGCCAGCAGCTTAGTTGCCGACAGGCACAATCAGCCCCAGCATTTT.